The source of this T cell receptor (beta chain) is a study of blood T cell repertoires in COVID-19. Study-level information: Acute and convalescent COVID-19 samples came from the United States, Italy and Spain. PBMCs, B-cell-depleted T cells, or T cells were the source of the cDNA or gDNA that made up the material.

Original processing notes: From reference gene primer amplification, estimates of nucleated cell counts were derived. The table came from immunoSEQ multiplex PCR; TCRdb's copy has only in-frame clones and leaves some out. V, J and clone size were drawn from that table, and D and trimming were deduced from the DNA. Here the sample spans 120,000 or so clones, almost 80% being singletons. V shed 1 base and J 6 bases; nucleotides not matched to a gene: 12. The length of the CDR3 is 17 residues. Germline V gene lookup returns CDR1 SGHTS and CDR2 YDEGEE. This TCR was recovered from a human donor in a cohort sampled during active COVID-19. The chain has TRBV5-8 and TRBJ2-3, with 9 bases aligning to TRBD2. Sample: peripheral blood. CDR3 coding DNA: TGTGCCAGCAGCTTGATGGGGCTAGCGGGGACCTCGGATACGCAGTATTTT. It encodes CASSLMGLAGTSDTQYF.